A selection of T cell receptor beta chains follows, all from one sample in a study of blood T cell repertoires in COVID-19. Clones were sequenced by immunoSEQ multiplex PCR, and TCRdb holds only the in-frame ones, with some missing. The repertoire holds about 60,000 clones, with approximately 80% as singletons. The material sequenced was peripheral blood. The receptors originated from an elderly woman with acute or convalescent COVID-19. The CDR3 runs from the conserved cysteine through the conserved F or W. The order of the fields is CDR3 protein, CDR3 DNA, V gene, D gene, J gene, clone size. The D gene is left open where the match is weak. A clone size is listed for some rows: how often the clone was seen (once, few, many), or a class if it is expanded.

cdr3_aa: CASSPRAGTGAGTDTQYF
cdr3_nt: TGTGCCAGCAGCCCGAGGGCTGGGACGGGAGCAGGGACAGATACGCAGTATTTT
v_call: TRBV11-2
d_call: NA
j_call: TRBJ2-3
clone_size: NA

cdr3_aa: CASSPQTENEQFF
cdr3_nt: TGTGCCAGCTCACCACAGACAGAGAATGAGCAGTTCTTC
v_call: TRBV18
d_call: NA
j_call: TRBJ2-1
clone_size: NA

cdr3_aa: CASRGQGDQPQHF
cdr3_nt: TGTGCCAGTAGGGGACAGGGTGATCAGCCCCAGCATTTT
v_call: TRBV19
d_call: TRBD1
j_call: TRBJ1-5
clone_size: NA

cdr3_aa: CASSLYRDTEAFF
cdr3_nt: TGTGCCAGCAGTTTGTACAGGGACACTGAAGCTTTCTTT
v_call: TRBV27
d_call: NA
j_call: TRBJ1-1
clone_size: NA

cdr3_aa: CASSLEGQETQYF
cdr3_nt: TGCGCCAGCAGCTTGGAGGGGCAAGAGACCCAGTACTTC
v_call: TRBV5-1
d_call: NA
j_call: TRBJ2-5
clone_size: NA

cdr3_aa: CASSQAGGSTEAFF
cdr3_nt: TGTGCCAGCAGCCAGGCAGGGGGATCGACTGAAGCTTTCTTT
v_call: TRBV3-1/TRBV3-2
d_call: TRBD1
j_call: TRBJ1-1
clone_size: NA

cdr3_aa: CSVDGLMGNTIYF
cdr3_nt: TGCAGCGTTGACGGACTGATGGGAAACACCATATATTTT
v_call: TRBV29-1
d_call: NA
j_call: TRBJ1-3
clone_size: NA

cdr3_aa: CASSLTGAKETQYF
cdr3_nt: TGTGCCAGCAGCTTGACAGGGGCTAAAGAGACCCAGTACTTC
v_call: TRBV7-2
d_call: TRBD1
j_call: TRBJ2-5
clone_size: once

cdr3_aa: CASSDRGQRGYTF
cdr3_nt: TGCGCCAGCAGCGACAGGGGGCAACGTGGCTACACCTTC
v_call: TRBV5-1
d_call: TRBD1
j_call: TRBJ1-2
clone_size: NA

cdr3_aa: CASSVQGANYGYTF
cdr3_nt: TGTGCCAGTAGCGTACAGGGGGCGAACTATGGCTACACCTTC
v_call: TRBV19
d_call: TRBD1
j_call: TRBJ1-2
clone_size: NA

cdr3_aa: CASSSTGTGTETQYF
cdr3_nt: TGTGCCAGCAGCTCTACCGGGACAGGGACCGAGACCCAGTACTTC
v_call: TRBV5-6
d_call: TRBD1
j_call: TRBJ2-5
clone_size: NA

cdr3_aa: CASRPGGAGANVLTF
cdr3_nt: TGTGCCAGCCGCCCGGGCGGGGCTGGGGCCAACGTCCTGACTTTC
v_call: TRBV28
d_call: NA
j_call: TRBJ2-6
clone_size: NA

cdr3_aa: CASSPYSGSYNEQFF
cdr3_nt: TGTGCCAGCAGCCCATATTCGGGTTCCTACAATGAGCAGTTCTTC
v_call: TRBV14
d_call: NA
j_call: TRBJ2-1
clone_size: NA

cdr3_aa: CATSRQGLDTGTQYF
cdr3_nt: TGTGCCACCAGCCGACAGGGCTTGGATACTGGTACGCAGTATTTT
v_call: TRBV24-1
d_call: TRBD1
j_call: TRBJ2-3
clone_size: NA

cdr3_aa: CASKLAGVGNEQFF
cdr3_nt: TGTGCCAGCAAACTAGCGGGAGTTGGGAATGAGCAGTTCTTC
v_call: TRBV27
d_call: TRBD2
j_call: TRBJ2-1
clone_size: NA

cdr3_aa: CATTTGTSLNEQFF
cdr3_nt: TGTGCTACTACAACTGGGACTAGCCTCAATGAGCAGTTCTTC
v_call: TRBV12-5
d_call: TRBD2
j_call: TRBJ2-1
clone_size: NA

cdr3_aa: CASSLGQGETQYF
cdr3_nt: TGTGCCAGCAGCTTGGGACAGGGGGAGACCCAGTACTTC
v_call: TRBV7-3
d_call: TRBD1
j_call: TRBJ2-5
clone_size: NA

cdr3_aa: CASSTGLAGGGNEQFF
cdr3_nt: TGTGCCAGTAGTACGGGACTAGCGGGAGGGGGGAATGAGCAGTTCTTC
v_call: TRBV19
d_call: TRBD2
j_call: TRBJ2-1
clone_size: NA

cdr3_aa: CASSESGTRSYEQYF
cdr3_nt: TGCGCCAGCAGCGAATCCGGGACACGGTCCTACGAGCAGTACTTC
v_call: TRBV5-1
d_call: NA
j_call: TRBJ2-7
clone_size: NA

cdr3_aa: CASSFSSEAFF
cdr3_nt: TGTGCCAGCAGTTTTAGTTCTGAAGCTTTCTTT
v_call: TRBV28
d_call: NA
j_call: TRBJ1-1
clone_size: NA

cdr3_aa: CASRTGQGAGGYTF
cdr3_nt: TGTGCCAGCAGGACGGGACAGGGGGCAGGCGGCTACACCTTC
v_call: TRBV6-5
d_call: TRBD1
j_call: TRBJ1-2
clone_size: few

cdr3_aa: CASSSPRGLAGETYNEQFF
cdr3_nt: TGTGCCAGCAGCTCCCCACGAGGACTAGCGGGAGAAACCTACAATGAGCAGTTCTTC
v_call: TRBV7-2
d_call: TRBD2
j_call: TRBJ2-1
clone_size: NA

cdr3_aa: CASRSSGGGEQYF
cdr3_nt: TGTGCCAGCCGTTCCTCTGGGGGGGGCGAGCAGTACTTC
v_call: TRBV6-5
d_call: TRBD2
j_call: TRBJ2-7
clone_size: NA

cdr3_aa: CASSLELAQSVAGYTF
cdr3_nt: TGTGCCAGCAGCTTAGAATTGGCACAGTCGGTGGCGGGCTACACCTTC
v_call: TRBV11-2
d_call: NA
j_call: TRBJ1-2
clone_size: few

cdr3_aa: CASSLDRTRTEQFF
cdr3_nt: TGCGCCAGCAGCTTGGACAGGACTAGGACTGAGCAGTTCTTC
v_call: TRBV5-1
d_call: TRBD2
j_call: TRBJ2-1
clone_size: NA

cdr3_aa: CASSFATPRQGRSIHGYGYTF
cdr3_nt: TGTGCCAGCAGTTTCGCGACCCCCAGACAGGGTCGGAGTATACATGGCTATGGCTACACCTTC
v_call: TRBV28
d_call: TRBD1
j_call: TRBJ1-2
clone_size: NA

cdr3_aa: CASSLGQGAKAFF
cdr3_nt: TGTGCCAGCAGCCTGGGGCAGGGGGCTAAAGCTTTCTTT
v_call: TRBV6-4
d_call: TRBD1
j_call: TRBJ1-1
clone_size: once